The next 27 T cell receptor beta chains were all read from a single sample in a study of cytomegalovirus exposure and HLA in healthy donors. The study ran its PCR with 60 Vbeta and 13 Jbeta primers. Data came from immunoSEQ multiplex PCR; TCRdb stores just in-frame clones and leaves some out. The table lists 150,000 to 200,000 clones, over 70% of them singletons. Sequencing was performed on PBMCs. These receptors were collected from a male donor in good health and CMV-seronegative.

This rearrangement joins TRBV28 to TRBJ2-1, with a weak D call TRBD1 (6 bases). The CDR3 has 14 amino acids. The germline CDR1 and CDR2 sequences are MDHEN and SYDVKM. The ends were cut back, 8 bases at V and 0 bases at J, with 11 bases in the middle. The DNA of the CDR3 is TGTGCCAGCCGGACAGACCGCTCCTACAATGAGCAGTTCTTC. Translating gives CASRTDRSYNEQFF.

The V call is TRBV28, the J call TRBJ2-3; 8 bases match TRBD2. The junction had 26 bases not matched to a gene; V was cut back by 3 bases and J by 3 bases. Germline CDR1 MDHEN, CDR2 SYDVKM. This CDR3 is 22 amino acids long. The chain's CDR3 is CASSFESSHQVKREKWTDTQYF. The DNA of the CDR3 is TGTGCCAGCAGTTTCGAAAGTTCCCATCAAGTGAAGCGGGAGAAATGGACAGATACGCAGTATTTT.

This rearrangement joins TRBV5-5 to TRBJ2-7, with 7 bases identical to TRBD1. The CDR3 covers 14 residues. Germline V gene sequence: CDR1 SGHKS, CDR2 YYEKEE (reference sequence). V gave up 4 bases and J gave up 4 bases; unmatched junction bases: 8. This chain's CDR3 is CASSPWDSAYEQYF. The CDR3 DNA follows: TGTGCCAGCAGCCCCTGGGACAGCGCTTACGAGCAGTACTTC.

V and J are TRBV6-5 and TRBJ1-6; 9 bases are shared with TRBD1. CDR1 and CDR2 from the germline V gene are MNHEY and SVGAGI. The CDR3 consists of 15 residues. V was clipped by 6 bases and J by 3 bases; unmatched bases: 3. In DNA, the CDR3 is TGTGCCAGCAGACAGACAGGGGGCTATAATTCACCCCTCCACTTT. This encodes CASRQTGGYNSPLHF.

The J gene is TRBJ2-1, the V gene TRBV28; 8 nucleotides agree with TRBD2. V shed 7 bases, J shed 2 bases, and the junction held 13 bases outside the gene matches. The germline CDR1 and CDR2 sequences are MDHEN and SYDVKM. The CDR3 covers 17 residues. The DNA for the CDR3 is TGTGCCAGCATTTCCACCGGACTAGCAGCAACCTACAATGAGCAGTTCTTC. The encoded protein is CASISTGLAATYNEQFF.

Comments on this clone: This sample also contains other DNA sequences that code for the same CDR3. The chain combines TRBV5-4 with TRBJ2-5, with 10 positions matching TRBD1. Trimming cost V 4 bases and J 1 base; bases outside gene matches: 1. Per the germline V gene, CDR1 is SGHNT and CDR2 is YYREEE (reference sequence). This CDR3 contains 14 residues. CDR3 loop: CASSRQGAQETQYF. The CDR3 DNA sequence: TGTGCCAGCAGCCGACAGGGGGCCCAAGAGACCCAGTACTTC.

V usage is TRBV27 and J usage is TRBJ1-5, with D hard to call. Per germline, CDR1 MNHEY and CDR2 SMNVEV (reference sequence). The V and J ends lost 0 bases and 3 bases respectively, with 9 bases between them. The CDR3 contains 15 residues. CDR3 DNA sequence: TGTGCCAGCAGTTTATCGGCAGGATTCAATCAGCCCCAGCATTTT. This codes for CASSLSAGFNQPQHF.

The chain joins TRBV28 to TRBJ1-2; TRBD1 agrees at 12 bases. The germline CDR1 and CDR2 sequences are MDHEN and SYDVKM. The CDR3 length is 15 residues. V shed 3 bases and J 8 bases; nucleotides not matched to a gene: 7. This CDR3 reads CASSFRDRGLGGYTF. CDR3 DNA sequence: TGTGCCAGCAGTTTCCGGGACAGGGGGCTGGGAGGCTACACCTTC.

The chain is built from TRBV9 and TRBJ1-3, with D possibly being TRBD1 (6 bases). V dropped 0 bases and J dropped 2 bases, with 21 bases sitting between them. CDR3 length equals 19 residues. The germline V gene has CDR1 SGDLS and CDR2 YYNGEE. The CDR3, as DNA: TGTGCCAGCAGCGTAGACGATCGGGTGACAGGTCGTGCTGGAAACACCATATATTTT. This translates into CASSVDDRVTGRAGNTIYF.

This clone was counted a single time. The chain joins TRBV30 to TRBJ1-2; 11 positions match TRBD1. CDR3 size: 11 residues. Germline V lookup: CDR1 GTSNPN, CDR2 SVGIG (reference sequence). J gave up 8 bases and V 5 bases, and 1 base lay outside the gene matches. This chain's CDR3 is CAWGTGGGYTF. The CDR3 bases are TGTGCCTGGGGGACAGGGGGAGGCTACACCTTC.

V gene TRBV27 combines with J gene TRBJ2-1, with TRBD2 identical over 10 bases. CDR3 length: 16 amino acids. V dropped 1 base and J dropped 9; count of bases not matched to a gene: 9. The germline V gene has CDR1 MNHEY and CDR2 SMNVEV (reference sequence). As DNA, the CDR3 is TGTGCCAGCAGTTTATACCCTAGCGGGAGAGTGGGTGAGCAGTTCTTC. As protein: CASSLYPSGRVGEQFF.

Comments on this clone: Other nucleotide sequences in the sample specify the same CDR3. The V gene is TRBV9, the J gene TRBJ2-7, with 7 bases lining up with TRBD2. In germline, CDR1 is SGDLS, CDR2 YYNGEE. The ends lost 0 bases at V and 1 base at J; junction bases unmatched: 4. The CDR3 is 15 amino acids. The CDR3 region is CASSVEASGSYEQYF. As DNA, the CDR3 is TGTGCCAGCAGCGTAGAGGCTAGCGGTTCCTACGAGCAGTACTTC. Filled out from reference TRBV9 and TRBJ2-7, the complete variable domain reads DSGVTQTPKHLITATGQRVTLRCSPRSGDLSVYWYQQSLDQGLQFLIQYYNGEERAKGNILERFSAQQFPDLHSELNLSSLELGDSALYFCASSVEASGSYEQYFGPGTRLTVT.

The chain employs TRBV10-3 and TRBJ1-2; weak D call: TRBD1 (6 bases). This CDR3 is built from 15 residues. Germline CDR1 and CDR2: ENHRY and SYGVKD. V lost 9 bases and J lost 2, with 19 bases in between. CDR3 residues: CAIRTTGTQNYGYTF. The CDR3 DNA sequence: TGTGCCATTCGAACTACCGGGACACAAAACTATGGCTACACCTTC.

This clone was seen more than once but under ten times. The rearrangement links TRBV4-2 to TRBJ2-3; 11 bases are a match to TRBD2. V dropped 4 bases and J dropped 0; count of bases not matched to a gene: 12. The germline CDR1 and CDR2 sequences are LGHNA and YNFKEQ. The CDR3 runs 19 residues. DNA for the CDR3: TGTGCCAGCAGCCGCACCGGGACTAGCGGACCCCTTAGCACAGATACGCAGTATTTT. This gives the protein CASSRTGTSGPLSTDTQYF.

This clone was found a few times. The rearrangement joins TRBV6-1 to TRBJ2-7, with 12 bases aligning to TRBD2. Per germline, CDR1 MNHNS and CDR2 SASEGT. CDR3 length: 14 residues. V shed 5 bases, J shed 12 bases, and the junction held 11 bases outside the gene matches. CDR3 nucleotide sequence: TGTGCCAGCAGTCCCCGGACTAGCGGGGCCTCTCGGTACTTC. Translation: CASSPRTSGASRYF.

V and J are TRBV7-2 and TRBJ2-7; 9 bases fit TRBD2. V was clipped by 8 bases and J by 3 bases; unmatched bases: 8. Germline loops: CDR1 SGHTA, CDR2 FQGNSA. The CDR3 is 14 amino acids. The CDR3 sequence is CASRPGSGSYEQYF. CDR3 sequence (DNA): TGTGCCAGCCGCCCGGGTAGCGGGAGCTACGAGCAGTACTTC.

The CDR3 loop is CASSSRQENNQPQHF. The CDR3 DNA follows: TGTGCCAGCAGCTCACGACAGGAGAACAATCAGCCCCAGCATTTT. This sequence joins TRBV7-9 and TRBJ1-5; maybe TRBD1 (6 bases). Germline V lookup: CDR1 SEHNR, CDR2 FQNEAQ (reference sequence). The CDR3 has 15 amino acids. Trimming took 4 bases from V and 3 from J, leaving 13 bases between them.

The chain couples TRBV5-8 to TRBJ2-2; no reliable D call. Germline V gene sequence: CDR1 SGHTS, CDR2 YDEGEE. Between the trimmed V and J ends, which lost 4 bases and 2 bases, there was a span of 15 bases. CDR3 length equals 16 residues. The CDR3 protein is CASSRRRSINTGELFF. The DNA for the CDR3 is TGTGCCAGCAGCAGGAGACGGTCGATTAACACCGGGGAGCTGTTTTTT.

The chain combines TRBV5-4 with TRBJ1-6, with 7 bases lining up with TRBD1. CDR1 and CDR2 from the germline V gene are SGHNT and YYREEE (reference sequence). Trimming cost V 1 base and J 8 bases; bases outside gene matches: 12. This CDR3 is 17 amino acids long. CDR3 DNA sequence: TGTGCCAGCAGCTTGTACAGGGGCGCGGGAGGACATTCACCCCTCCACTTT. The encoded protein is CASSLYRGAGGHSPLHF. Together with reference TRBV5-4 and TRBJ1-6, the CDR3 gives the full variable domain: ETGVTQSPTHLIKTRGQQVTLRCSSQSGHNTVSWYQQALGQGPQFIFQYYREEENGRGNFPPRFSGLQFPNYSSELNVNALELDDSALYLCASSLYRGAGGHSPLHFGNGTRLTVT.

CDR3 sequence reads: CASSTQGGNQPQHF. The CDR3 DNA is TGTGCCAGCAGTACGCAGGGTGGCAATCAGCCCCAGCATTTT. This chain connects TRBV6-5 to TRBJ1-5; TRBD1 might be the D (5 bases). This CDR3 contains 14 residues. V dropped 5 bases and J dropped 2 bases, with 10 bases sitting between them. The germline V gene has CDR1 MNHEY and CDR2 SVGAGI.

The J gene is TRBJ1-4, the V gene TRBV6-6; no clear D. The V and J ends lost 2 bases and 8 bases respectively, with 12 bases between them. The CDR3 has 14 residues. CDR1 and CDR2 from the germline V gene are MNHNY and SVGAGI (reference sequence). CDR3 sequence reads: CASSYRVGREKLFF. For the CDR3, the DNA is TGTGCCAGCAGTTACCGGGTCGGTCGAGAAAAACTGTTTTTT.

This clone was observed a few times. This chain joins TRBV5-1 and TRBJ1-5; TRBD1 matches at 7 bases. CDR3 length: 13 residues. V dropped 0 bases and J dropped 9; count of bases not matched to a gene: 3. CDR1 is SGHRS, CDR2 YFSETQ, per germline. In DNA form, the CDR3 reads TGCGCCAGCAGCTTGGTAGGGGGCCCGCCCCAGCATTTT. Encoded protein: CASSLVGGPPQHF. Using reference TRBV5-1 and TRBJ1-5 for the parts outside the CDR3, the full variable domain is KAGVTQTPRYLIKTRGQQVTLSCSPISGHRSVSWYQQTPGQGLQFLFEYFSETQRNKGNFPGRFSGRQFSNSRSEMNVSTLELGDSALYLCASSLVGGPPQHFGDGTRLSIL.

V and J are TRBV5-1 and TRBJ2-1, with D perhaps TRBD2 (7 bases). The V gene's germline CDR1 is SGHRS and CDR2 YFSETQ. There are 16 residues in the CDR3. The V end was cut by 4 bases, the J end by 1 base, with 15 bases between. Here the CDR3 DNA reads TGCGCCAGCAGCCCTTTTGAGGGGGGGTCCTACAATGAGCAGTTCTTC. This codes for CASSPFEGGSYNEQFF.

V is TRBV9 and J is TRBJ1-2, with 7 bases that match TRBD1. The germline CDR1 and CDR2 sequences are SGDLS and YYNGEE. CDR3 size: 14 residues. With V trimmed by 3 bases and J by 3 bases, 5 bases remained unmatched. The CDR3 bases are TGTGCCAGCAGCGCTACAGGGGCTGACTATGGCTACACCTTC. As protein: CASSATGADYGYTF.

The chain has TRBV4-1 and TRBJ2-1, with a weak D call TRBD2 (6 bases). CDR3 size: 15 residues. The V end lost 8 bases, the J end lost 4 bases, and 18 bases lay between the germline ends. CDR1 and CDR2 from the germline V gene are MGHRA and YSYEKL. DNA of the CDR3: TGCGCCAGCCAAAATATCCGGGAGAGATACAATGAGCAGTTCTTC. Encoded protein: CASQNIRERYNEQFF.

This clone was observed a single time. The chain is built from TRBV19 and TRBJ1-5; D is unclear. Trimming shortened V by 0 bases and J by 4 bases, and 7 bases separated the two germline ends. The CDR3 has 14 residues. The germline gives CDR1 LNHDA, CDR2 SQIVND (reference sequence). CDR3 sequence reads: CASSIDARNQPQHF. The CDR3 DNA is TGTGCCAGTAGTATAGATGCGAGAAATCAGCCCCAGCATTTT.

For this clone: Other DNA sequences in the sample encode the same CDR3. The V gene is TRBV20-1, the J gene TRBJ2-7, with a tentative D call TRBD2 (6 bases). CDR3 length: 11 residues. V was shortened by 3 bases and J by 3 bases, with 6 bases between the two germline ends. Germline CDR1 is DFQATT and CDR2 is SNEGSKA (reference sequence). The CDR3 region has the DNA TGCAGTGCTAGCGGGGGCTACGAGCAGTACTTC. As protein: CSASGGYEQYF.